What follows are 32 T cell receptor beta chains derived from one specimen sequenced in a study of blood T cell repertoires in COVID-19. The protocol was immunoSEQ multiplex PCR, while the TCRdb copy is restricted to in-frame clones and leaves out a portion. The table lists about 98,000 clones, around nine tenths of them singletons, with under 13% in the top ten. The specimen was peripheral blood. The receptors were sampled from a man between 50 and 59 years old with acute or convalescent COVID-19.

The chain is built from TRBV4-1 and TRBJ2-7, with 8 positions matching TRBD1. V shed 1 base, J shed 4 bases, and the junction held 6 bases outside the gene matches. This CDR3 is built from 15 residues. Germline V lookup: CDR1 MGHRA, CDR2 YSYEKL. The CDR3 spells CASSQAVGQVYEQYF. DNA for the CDR3: TGCGCCAGCAGCCAAGCCGTGGGACAGGTTTACGAGCAGTACTTC.

J is TRBJ2-6 and V is TRBV2; 7 positions match TRBD1. V shed 7 bases and J 0 bases; nucleotides not matched to a gene: 6. The CDR3 contains 16 residues. Germline CDR1 and CDR2: SNHLY and FYNNEI. DNA of the CDR3: TGTGCCAGCATGAAGGGACAGAACTCTGGGGCCAACGTCCTGACTTTC. This sequence encodes CASMKGQNSGANVLTF.

The chain employs TRBV7-9 and TRBJ1-1; D call uncertain. Germline V gives CDR1 SEHNR, CDR2 FQNEAQ (reference sequence). V was shortened by 7 bases and J by 3 bases, with 12 bases between the two germline ends. The CDR3 covers 13 residues. The CDR3 nucleotides are TGTGCCAGCAACTCGGAGAGTCACACTGAAGCTTTCTTT. Translating it yields CASNSESHTEAFF.

The rearrangement joins TRBV9 to TRBJ2-2; a possible D gene is TRBD1 (5 bases). The germline V gene encodes CDR1 SGDLS and CDR2 YYNGEE. Trimming took off 0 bases at V and 4 bases at J, with 7 bases between the two ends. The length of the CDR3 is 14 residues. The CDR3 coding sequence is TGTGCCAGCAGCGTAGAGGGGCCCACCGGGGAGCTGTTTTTT. Its protein product is CASSVEGPTGELFF.

The gene calls are TRBV11-3 and TRBJ2-1, with 7 bases that match TRBD1. After removal of 5 bases from V and 9 bases from J, the junction contained 7 bases not matched to a gene. The germline V gene has CDR1 SGHNT and CDR2 YENEEA. The CDR3 contains 13 residues. The CDR3 nucleotides are TGTGCCAGCAGCAGCAAGGGGGCCGCTGAGCAGTTCTTC. Protein sequence: CASSSKGAAEQFF. The whole variable domain, remainder taken from reference TRBV11-3 and TRBJ2-1, is EAGVVQSPRYKIIEKKQPVAFWCNPISGHNTLYWYLQNLGQGPELLIRYENEEAVDDSQLPKDRFSAERLKGVDSTLKIQPAELGDSAVYLCASSSKGAAEQFFGPGTRLTVL.

This chain links TRBV29-1 with TRBJ2-2; a weak D match, TRBD1 (5 bases). The CDR3 extends over 15 amino acids. V lost 4 bases, J lost 0 bases, and 12 bases lay in between. Germline values: CDR1 SQVTM, CDR2 ANQGSEA. This CDR3 reads CSVGSAGTNTGELFF. CDR3 nucleotide sequence: TGCAGCGTTGGGTCGGCAGGGACGAACACCGGGGAGCTGTTTTTT.

The chain employs TRBV6-6 and TRBJ2-7; 12 bases are shared with TRBD1. This CDR3 contains 14 residues. CDR1 and CDR2 from the germline V gene are MNHNY and SVGAGI (reference sequence). Trimming removed 4 bases from V and 7 bases from J; junction bases left unmatched: 5. DNA for the CDR3: TGTGCCAGCAGTTCCGGGACAGGGGGCGAGGAGCAGTACTTC. Translated, it gives CASSSGTGGEEQYF.

By share, this clone ranks as medium-sized. CDR3 bases: TGTGCCAGCAGACCTAGAAGACTAGCGGGAGAGTTTGGAGAGACCCAGTACTTC. Protein: CASRPRRLAGEFGETQYF. The chain combines TRBV7-9 with TRBJ2-5, with 12 bases identical to TRBD2. CDR1 SEHNR and CDR2 FQNEAQ come from the germline V gene (reference sequence). The trim removed 6 bases at V and 4 bases at J, leaving 15 bases unmatched. CDR3 length equals 18 residues.

The rearrangement uses TRBV5-1 and TRBJ1-5; 12 positions agree with TRBD1. In germline, CDR1 is SGHRS, CDR2 YFSETQ. The CDR3 runs to 15 residues. V dropped 4 bases and J dropped 7; count of bases not matched to a gene: 6. The CDR3 is CASSRSGTGGQPQHF. CDR3 nucleotides: TGCGCCAGCAGCCGATCCGGGACAGGGGGCCAGCCCCAGCATTTT.

The chain carries TRBV5-6 and TRBJ2-5; D ambiguous. The CDR3 covers 12 residues. With 2 bases removed from V and 6 bases from J, the gap between germline ends came to 8 bases. The germline V gene encodes CDR1 SGHDT and CDR2 YYEEEE. In nucleotides, the CDR3 is TGTGCCAGCAGCTTAGCAATACAGACCCAGTACTTC. Amino acid sequence: CASSLAIQTQYF.

This clone has just one count. The chain is built from TRBV14 and TRBJ2-1; 11 nucleotides match TRBD2. Germline CDR1 SGHDN, CDR2 FVKESK. This CDR3 is built from 15 residues. The J segment lost 6 bases and the V segment lost 4 bases, leaving 5 bases of the junction unmatched. CDR3 in amino acids: CASSLLAGESNEQFF. CDR3 sequence (DNA): TGTGCCAGCAGCCTACTAGCGGGAGAGTCCAATGAGCAGTTCTTC. The complete variable domain, with remaining parts taken from reference TRBV14 and TRBJ2-1, reads EAGVTQFPSHSVIEKGQTVTLRCDPISGHDNLYWYRRVMGKEIKFLLHFVKESKQDESGMPNNRFLAERTGGTYSTLKVQPAELEDSGVYFCASSLLAGESNEQFFGPGTRLTVL.

V gene TRBV12-3 or TRBV12-4 combines with J gene TRBJ2-2, with TRBD2 identical over 9 bases. V lost 8 bases, J lost 8 bases, and 6 bases stayed unmatched. The CDR3 totals 13 residues. The CDR3 sequence: CASVVAGVGELFF. CDR3 sequence (DNA): TGTGCCAGCGTGGTAGCGGGAGTGGGGGAGCTGTTTTTT.

The chain has TRBV6-5 and TRBJ1-1; D gene ambiguous. Per the germline V gene, CDR1 is MNHEY and CDR2 is SVGAGI. Trimming took 2 bases from V and 0 from J, leaving 4 bases between them. This CDR3 has 13 residues. The CDR3 spells CASSYRVNTEAFF. CDR3 nucleotide sequence: TGTGCCAGCAGTTACCGGGTGAACACTGAAGCTTTCTTT.

V and J are TRBV5-6 and TRBJ1-1; D call uncertain. Germline-derived CDR1 and CDR2 are SGHDT and YYEEEE. Trimming took 4 bases from V and 2 from J, leaving 9 bases between them. This CDR3 is built from 13 residues. The CDR3 DNA reads as TGTGCCAGCAGCCTCGCAGGTAACACTGAAGCTTTCTTT. Protein product: CASSLAGNTEAFF.

CDR3 protein: CASSSLAGEGDEQFF. The CDR3 DNA reads as TGTGCCAGCAGTTCACTAGCGGGAGAAGGGGATGAGCAGTTCTTC. The genes are TRBV6-5 and TRBJ2-1; the match to TRBD2 covers 11 bases. Germline V gene lookup returns CDR1 MNHEY and CDR2 SVGAGI. This CDR3 comprises 15 residues. V trimming: 4 bases; J trimming: 8 bases; junction bases outside the gene matches: 7.

The rearrangement joins TRBV28 to TRBJ2-3, with 13 bases aligning to TRBD2. Germline lookup yields CDR1 MDHEN and CDR2 SYDVKM. Unmatched junction bases numbered 14, after V lost 11 bases and J lost 6 bases. There are 16 residues in the CDR3. The CDR3 spells CAGPYGLAGVGDTQYF. CDR3 DNA: TGTGCCGGTCCGTATGGACTAGCGGGAGTAGGCGATACGCAGTATTTT.

The V call is TRBV4-2, the J call TRBJ1-6; D perhaps matches TRBD1 (6 bases). The germline V gene encodes CDR1 LGHNA and CDR2 YNFKEQ. The length of the CDR3 is 17 residues. V lost 3 bases, J lost 5 bases, and 17 bases lay in between. The CDR3 bases are TGTGCCAGCAGCCAGGACCCAGGGGCAGGGAATAATTCACCCCTCCACTTT. Translation gives CASSQDPGAGNNSPLHF.

V and J are TRBV28 and TRBJ2-5; D is undetermined. Looked up from germline, CDR1 is MDHEN and CDR2 is SYDVKM. V lost 7 bases, J lost 2 bases, and 17 bases lay in between. The CDR3 extends over 15 amino acids. The CDR3 bases are TGTGCCAGCACCCTCGGGTCCCTCCATCAAGAGACCCAGTACTTC. Translation: CASTLGSLHQETQYF.

This clone has a single count. The V gene is TRBV28, the J gene TRBJ2-1; 12 positions agree with TRBD1. The CDR3 consists of 15 residues. CDR1 is MDHEN, CDR2 SYDVKM, per germline. The V and J ends lost 10 bases and 8 bases, in that order; junction bases with no gene match: 12. CDR3 protein: CATHEEGQGADEQFF. The CDR3 DNA reads TGTGCCACTCACGAGGAGGGACAGGGGGCCGATGAGCAGTTCTTC.

CDR3: CASSHYRAHEQFF. CDR3 DNA: TGTGCCAGCAGCCATTACAGGGCCCATGAGCAGTTCTTC. The V call is TRBV12-3 or TRBV12-4, the J call TRBJ2-1; possible D gene TRBD1, 6 bases. The V end lost 6 bases, the J end lost 8 bases, and 14 bases lay between the germline ends. The CDR3 length is 13 residues.

The chain combines TRBV5-4 with TRBJ2-7, with TRBD2 matching over 7 bases. With V trimmed by 0 bases and J by 6 bases, 9 bases remained unmatched. CDR1 is SGHNT, CDR2 YYREEE, per germline (reference sequence). The CDR3 is made up of 15 amino acids. In DNA, the CDR3 is TGTGCCAGCAGCTTGGCCTCTGGGGGGGGAGTCGAGCAGTACTTC. It encodes CASSLASGGGVEQYF.

This clone appeared a few times. The gene calls are TRBV2 and TRBJ1-6; 8 positions agree with TRBD1. Trimming at V came to 6 bases and at J to 7 bases, leaving 11 bases not matched to a gene. Germline loops: CDR1 SNHLY, CDR2 FYNNEI. CDR3 size: 16 residues. The chain's CDR3 is CASRSDRGQGNSPLHF. In nucleotides, the CDR3 is TGTGCCAGCAGGTCCGACAGAGGACAGGGAAATTCACCCCTCCACTTT.

The chain has TRBV6-2 or TRBV6-3 and TRBJ2-1, with 7 bases fitting TRBD2. The CDR3 covers 16 residues. CDR1 is MNHEY and CDR2 is SVGEGT in the germline V gene. V was clipped by 2 bases and J by 9 bases; unmatched bases: 13. For the CDR3, the DNA is TGTGCCAGCAGTTACGGGGCCCCGGGAGGTAGAGGTGAGCAGTTCTTC. Its protein product is CASSYGAPGGRGEQFF.

The chain links TRBV13 to TRBJ2-6, with 9 bases aligning to TRBD1. Germline V lookup: CDR1 PRHDT, CDR2 FYEKMQ (reference sequence). V gave up 0 bases and J gave up 0 bases; unmatched junction bases: 3. This CDR3 has 18 amino acids. The CDR3 reads CASSLGTGGYSGANVLTF. The CDR3 DNA reads as TGTGCCAGCAGCTTAGGGACAGGGGGGTACTCTGGGGCCAACGTCCTGACTTTC. The variable domain in full, with the rest retrieved from reference TRBV13 and TRBJ2-6, is AAGVIQSPRHLIKEKRETATLKCYPIPRHDTVYWYQQGPGQDPQFLISFYEKMQSDKGSIPDRFSAQQFSDYHSELNMSSLELGDSALYFCASSLGTGGYSGANVLTFGAGSRLTVL.

This clone has just one count. The V and J genes are TRBV10-3 and TRBJ2-7; 8 bases line up with TRBD1. The germline V gene encodes CDR1 ENHRY and CDR2 SYGVKD. The J segment lost 7 bases and the V segment lost 6 bases, leaving 11 bases of the junction unmatched. CDR3 length: 14 residues. The CDR3, as DNA: TGTGCCATCAGGTCGACAGGGGTTCAGGGGGAGCAGTACTTC. Its translation: CAIRSTGVQGEQYF.

This chain connects TRBV7-3 to TRBJ1-1; 11 positions match TRBD1. Germline V gene sequence: CDR1 SGHTA, CDR2 FQGTGA. This CDR3 comprises 16 residues. The J segment lost 6 bases and the V segment lost 6 bases, leaving 12 bases of the junction unmatched. The CDR3 sequence is CASSKSGTGGQSEAFF. DNA for the CDR3: TGTGCCAGCAGTAAAAGTGGGACAGGGGGACAGTCTGAAGCTTTCTTT.

This chain links TRBV9 with TRBJ1-6; D is possibly TRBD1 (6 bases). This CDR3 is built from 14 residues. V was shortened by 3 bases and J by 8 bases, with 12 bases between the two germline ends. Per germline, CDR1 SGDLS and CDR2 YYNGEE. DNA of the CDR3: TGTGCCAGCAGCGCAGGGGACGGGTATTCACCCCTCCACTTT. It yields the protein CASSAGDGYSPLHF.

CDR3 nucleotides: TGTGCCAGCAGTCAAGGGGGCTCTGGAAACACCATATATTTT. The encoded protein is CASSQGGSGNTIYF. The J gene is TRBJ1-3, the V gene TRBV7-2; D might be TRBD1 (6 bases). Germline values: CDR1 SGHTA, CDR2 FQGNSA. V was cut by 6 bases and J by 0 bases, with 9 bases left in between. The CDR3 has 14 residues.

The chain recombines TRBV10-1 with TRBJ2-2; D not certain. V was clipped by 3 bases and J by 3 bases, with 5 bases between them. CDR1 is WNHNN and CDR2 is SYGVQD in the germline V gene (reference sequence). The CDR3 spans 13 residues. Here the CDR3 reads CASSDEHTGELFF. The DNA for the CDR3 is TGCGCCAGCAGTGATGAGCACACCGGGGAGCTGTTTTTT.

The V and J genes are TRBV5-1 and TRBJ2-3; 14 bases are a match to TRBD2. The CDR3 has 20 residues. CDR1 is SGHRS, CDR2 YFSETQ, per germline. The ends lost 4 bases at V and 2 bases at J; junction bases unmatched: 15. CDR3: CASSHNWPGLAGAYTDTQYF. The CDR3 DNA follows: TGCGCCAGCAGCCATAACTGGCCGGGACTAGCGGGGGCTTACACAGATACGCAGTATTTT.

The chain uses TRBV18 and TRBJ1-1; weak D call: TRBD1 (5 bases). V shed 1 base and J shed 1 base, with 10 bases lying between them. CDR1 and CDR2 from the germline V gene are KGHSH and LQKENI. CDR3 length: 15 amino acids. The CDR3 DNA reads as TGTGCCAGCTCACCACTGCCAGGGTCGAACACTGAAGCTTTCTTT. Translating gives CASSPLPGSNTEAFF.

The rearrangement joins TRBV11-1 to TRBJ2-3, with TRBD1 matching 7 bases. This CDR3 is 13 amino acids long. The V segment lost 5 bases and the J segment 7 bases; nucleotides outside the gene matches: 6. The germline gives CDR1 SGHAT, CDR2 FQDESV (reference sequence). DNA of the CDR3: TGTGCCAGCAGCACCCAACAGGGGAATACGCAGTATTTT. It codes for CASSTQQGNTQYF.